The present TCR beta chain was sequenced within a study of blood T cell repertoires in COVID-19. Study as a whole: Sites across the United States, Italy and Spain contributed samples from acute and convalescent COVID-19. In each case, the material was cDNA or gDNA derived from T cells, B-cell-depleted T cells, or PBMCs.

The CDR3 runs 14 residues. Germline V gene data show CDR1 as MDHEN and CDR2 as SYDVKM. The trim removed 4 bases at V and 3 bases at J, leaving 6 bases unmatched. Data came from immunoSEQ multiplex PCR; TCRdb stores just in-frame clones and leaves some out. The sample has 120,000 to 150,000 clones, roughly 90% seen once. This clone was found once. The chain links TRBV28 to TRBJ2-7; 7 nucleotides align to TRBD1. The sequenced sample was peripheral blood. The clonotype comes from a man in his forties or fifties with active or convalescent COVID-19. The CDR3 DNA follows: TGTGCCAGCAGTTGGGGGACAGATGGCTACGAGCAGTACTTC. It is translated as CASSWGTDGYEQYF.